Listed here are 20 T cell receptor beta chains from one sample, sequenced in a study of type 1 and type 2 diabetes patients. The PCR template was genomic DNA. Multiplex PCR with 30 forward and 13 reverse primers amplified the TCR beta CDR3. TCRdb used MiXCR to reprocess the multiplex PCR reads, holding one entry per CDR3 protein. The profile covers under 300,000 distinct CDR3 sequences, with more than 40% appearing a single time and approximately 15% taken by the ten largest. Specimen: peripheral blood mononuclear cells (PBMCs). The receptors come from a man younger than 30 with type 2 diabetes.

This clonotype was recorded a few times. This rearrangement joins TRBV19 to TRBJ2-5; D is undetermined. The assigned J gene may be wrong: the sequence end matches TRBJ2-1 better. The CDR3 is made up of 13 amino acids. Germline V gene lookup returns CDR1 LNHDA and CDR2 SQIVND (reference sequence). The CDR3 is CASSIIDFNEQFF. The DNA for the CDR3 is TGTGCCAGTAGTATCATAGACTTTAATGAGCAGTTCTTC.

The chain couples TRBV6-1 to TRBJ1-5; TRBD1 is a possible D gene (5 bases). V lost 5 bases and J 4 bases, leaving 15 bases between the germline ends. The V gene's germline CDR1 is MNHNS and CDR2 SASEGT. The CDR3 totals 15 residues. This CDR3 is CASSSRDGANQPQHF. The CDR3 coding sequence is TGTGCCAGCAGTAGCCGGGACGGAGCAAATCAGCCCCAGCATTTT.

This sequence joins TRBV4-2 and TRBJ2-3; maybe TRBD1 (6 bases). Trimming left V 3 bases short and J 4 bases short, with 11 bases between. The CDR3 extends over 14 amino acids. Germline lookup yields CDR1 LGHNA and CDR2 YNFKEQ. CDR3 in DNA: TGTGCCAGCAGCCAGACAGGACTTTCAGATACGCAGTATTTT. Residues: CASSQTGLSDTQYF.

V is TRBV5-1 and J is TRBJ2-2; D tentatively fits TRBD1 or TRBD2 (5 bases each). The CDR3 is 19 residues long. V was shortened by 1 base and J by 8 bases, with 27 bases between the two germline ends. CDR1 SGHRS and CDR2 YFSETQ come from the germline V gene. The chain's CDR3 is CASSLRGSTGTPSSGELFF. CDR3 in DNA: TGCGCCAGCAGCTTGAGGGGTTCGACGGGGACCCCGTCGTCTGGGGAGCTGTTTTTT.

V is TRBV20-1 and J is TRBJ1-1, with no clear D. The germline V gene encodes CDR1 DFQATT and CDR2 SNEGSKA (reference sequence). The CDR3 has 10 amino acids. The CDR3 sequence: CSPGPDEAFF. CDR3 sequence (DNA): TGCAGCCCCGGCCCCGATGAAGCTTTCTTT.

V gene TRBV12-3 or TRBV12-4 combines with J gene TRBJ2-1, with TRBD2 as a possible D gene (6 bases). The CDR3 sequence is 16 residues long. V was pared by 6 bases and J by 0 bases, with 15 bases between. The CDR3 nucleotides read TGTGCCAGCAGCCCCCTGCGGGGCCACTCCTACAATGAGCAGTTCTTC. Amino acid sequence: CASSPLRGHSYNEQFF.

The V and J genes are TRBV6-5 and TRBJ2-5, with D possibly being TRBD1 or TRBD2 (5 bases each). Trimming took 2 bases from V and 5 from J, leaving 15 bases between them. The CDR3 runs 15 residues. Germline V CDR1 and CDR2: MNHEY, SVGAGI. In nucleotides, the CDR3 is TGTGCCAGCAGTTACGGCCAGGGACGTGGCGAGACCCAGTACTTC. It encodes CASSYGQGRGETQYF.

This clonotype was detected many times. CDR3: CATSRDRGKGYTF. For the CDR3, the DNA is TGTGCCACCAGCAGAGATCGGGGTAAGGGCTACACCTTC. The chain is built from TRBV15 and TRBJ1-2; D uncertain. The germline gives CDR1 LNHNV, CDR2 YYDKDF (reference sequence). There are 13 residues in the CDR3. Trimming removed 0 bases at V and 8 bases at J, with 10 bases between.

This chain links TRBV12-3 or TRBV12-4 with TRBJ2-5, with 7 bases that match TRBD2. The CDR3 runs 15 residues. Germline trimming cut 4 bases from V and 0 bases from J; bases unmatched to any gene: 5. The CDR3 sequence is CASSSGLVYQETQYF. The DNA of the CDR3 is TGTGCCAGCAGTTCCGGACTAGTTTACCAAGAGACCCAGTACTTC.

The rearrangement uses TRBV10-3 and TRBJ2-7; 12 bases line up with TRBD2. In germline, CDR1 is ENHRY, CDR2 SYGVKD. The CDR3 contains 16 residues. The V segment lost 0 bases and the J segment 4 bases; nucleotides outside the gene matches: 4. CDR3 sequence: CAISESPSGGVYEQYF. The CDR3 DNA sequence: TGTGCCATCAGTGAGTCACCTAGCGGGGGGGTTTACGAGCAGTACTTC.

The rearrangement links TRBV27 to TRBJ2-5; 8 positions agree with TRBD1. V lost 6 bases to trimming and J lost 5 bases; unmatched junction nucleotides: 8. Per the germline V gene, CDR1 is MNHEY and CDR2 is SMNVEV (reference sequence). The CDR3 totals 14 residues. The CDR3 DNA sequence: TGTGCCAGCAGATGGACAGGGCGCGGGGAGACCCAGTACTTC. It specifies CASRWTGRGETQYF.

This chain joins TRBV24-1 and TRBJ2-2, with D perhaps TRBD1 (5 bases). The ends were cut back, 7 bases at V and 6 bases at J, with 11 bases in the middle. CDR1 and CDR2 from the germline V gene are KGHDR and SFDVKD. This CDR3 region has 13 residues. The CDR3 loop is CATRLKGPGELFF. The CDR3 DNA follows: TGTGCCACCAGATTAAAGGGGCCCGGGGAGCTGTTTTTT.

Concerning this clonotype: It may be a read error: a sequence one base away is much more abundant. V is TRBV7-3 and J is TRBJ2-7; 7 positions agree with TRBD2. In germline, CDR1 is SGHTA, CDR2 FQGTGA. The CDR3 loop spans 13 amino acids. As DNA, the CDR3 is TGTGCCAGCAGCTCCCACCAGCGGGGCGAGCAGTGCTTC. Translated, it gives CASSSHQRGEQCF.

CDR3 nucleotide sequence: TGTGCCAGCAGCTTAGATGGCCCCTATGGCTACACCTTC. Translated: CASSLDGPYGYTF. The chain uses TRBV7-9 and TRBJ1-2; D is uncertain. V shed 1 base and J shed 4 bases, with 7 bases lying between them. This CDR3 contains 13 residues. From germline, CDR1 is SEHNR and CDR2 FQNEAQ (reference sequence).

The chain is built from TRBV19 and TRBJ1-2, with a tentative D call TRBD1 (5 bases). The CDR3 runs to 15 residues. Germline-derived CDR1 and CDR2 are LNHDA and SQIVND (reference sequence). Trimming took 7 bases from V and 6 from J, leaving 21 bases between them. CDR3 in DNA: TGTGCCAGTACCGAGTATGGGGGACTTCCCGATGGCTACACCTTC. Translation gives CASTEYGGLPDGYTF. Together with reference TRBV19 and TRBJ1-2, the CDR3 gives the full variable domain: DGGITQSPKYLFRKEGQNVTLSCEQNLNHDAMYWYRQDPGQGLRLIYYSQIVNDFQKGDIAEGYSVSREKKESFPLTVTSAQKNPTAFYLCASTEYGGLPDGYTFGSGTRLTVV.

The rearrangement joins TRBV14 to TRBJ2-7; 16 nucleotides align to TRBD2. Germline V gene data show CDR1 as SGHDN and CDR2 as FVKESK. V lost 4 bases, J lost 2 bases, and 5 bases stayed unmatched. The CDR3 loop spans 17 amino acids. CDR3 protein: CASSLGTSGRDTYEQYF. In nucleotides, the CDR3 is TGTGCCAGCAGCCTCGGGACTAGCGGGAGGGACACCTACGAGCAGTACTTC.

In its sample, this clonotype was seen once. The chain has TRBV19 and TRBJ1-1, with unresolved D. CDR1 is LNHDA, CDR2 SQIVND, per germline (reference sequence). Trimming removed 6 bases at V and 1 base at J, with 12 bases between. The CDR3 has 14 amino acids. DNA for the CDR3: TGTGCCAGTAGATTCGGACGGCAGAACACTGAAGCTTTCTTT. Translating gives CASRFGRQNTEAFF.

The chain recombines TRBV7-8 with TRBJ2-3; D might be TRBD2 (6 bases). The CDR3 consists of 16 residues. Trimming removed 1 base at V and 8 bases at J, with 19 bases between. CDR1 is SGHVS and CDR2 is FQNEAQ in the germline V gene. CDR3: CASSLESRGHSSTQYF. The CDR3 bases are TGTGCCAGCAGCTTAGAGTCGCGGGGCCACAGTTCTACGCAGTATTTT. Variable domain in full (rest from reference TRBV7-8 and TRBJ2-3): GAGVSQSPRYKVAKRGQDVALRCDPISGHVSLFWYQQALGQGPEFLTYFQNEAQLDKSGLPSDRFFAERPEGSVSTLKIQRTQQEDSAVYLCASSLESRGHSSTQYFGPGTRLTVL.

This clonotype was counted a few times. The chain has TRBV12-3 or TRBV12-4 and TRBJ1-6, with 7 bases matching TRBD1. The ends lost 7 bases at V and 4 bases at J; junction bases unmatched: 4. CDR3 size: 14 residues. The CDR3, as DNA: TGTGCCAGCACCCGGACAGGTTATAATTCACCCCTCCACTTT. It encodes CASTRTGYNSPLHF.

This clonotype occurred a few times. The chain combines TRBV12-5 with TRBJ2-2, with 9 bases aligning to TRBD1. Germline CDR1 reads LGHNT; CDR2 reads FRNRAP. V lost 7 bases and J lost 4; bases outside the gene matches: 13. The CDR3 length is 17 residues. The CDR3 bases are TGTGCTAGTGCTTGGACAGGGGAGGTAAGCTCCACCGGGGAGCTGTTTTTT. This codes for CASAWTGEVSSTGELFF.